What follows is one T cell receptor (beta chain) and its context. Its target is unknown. The study ran its PCR with 60 Vbeta and 13 Jbeta primers. Here immunoSEQ multiplex PCR was the method, and the copy in TCRdb shows in-frame clones only, minus some. The sample contains 100,000 to 150,000 clones, roughly 75% of which appear only once. This sample stems from a study of cytomegalovirus exposure and HLA in healthy donors. Findings of the study overall: Later analysis associated a missense DCLRE1C variant with TCR beta V- and J-gene trimming. Most of the TCR beta V segments (in an earlier analysis) were productive either about 87% or about 30% of the time. Sequences of the TCR beta chain were said to predict the HLA-A and HLA-B alleles of most subjects accurately. In vitro experiments confirmed that three CMV-associated chains were specific for CMV antigens.

Between the trimmed V and J ends, which lost 1 base and 8 bases, there was a span of 12 bases. Germline loops: CDR1 KGHSH, CDR2 LQKENI. This CDR3 contains 14 residues. This receptor was identified in a female donor in good health and CMV-seronegative. This chain connects TRBV18 to TRBJ2-1, with D possibly being TRBD2 (6 bases). Sample: PBMCs. The CDR3 here is CASSPQEGRYEQFF. The DNA for the CDR3 is TGTGCCAGCTCACCACAGGAGGGGAGATATGAGCAGTTCTTC.